The clone carrying this T cell receptor (beta chain) was recorded a few times. What it binds is not known. The source of the sample is a study of CD8+ T cells in alopecia areata. Regarding the study as a whole: Affected lesional scalp, above all in alopecia totalis/universalis, was more clonal than normal scalp. Whereas mice showed it more clearly, TCR sharing across patients was murkier, possibly because of HLA.

In germline, CDR1 is LNHDA, CDR2 SQIVND (reference sequence). Unmatched junction bases numbered 3, after V lost 3 bases and J lost 1 base. The CDR3 is made up of 15 amino acids. cDNA prepared by RNA extraction and subsequent reverse transcription served as the template for sequencing. The assay was immunoSEQ multiplex PCR, and TCRdb's table has in-frame clones only and misses some. This table holds approximately 99,000 clones, roughly 64% found once. The TCR comes from a human donor in good health. V usage is TRBV19 and J usage is TRBJ1-5; TRBD1 aligns across 7 bases. Sequenced: CD8+ T cells sorted from blood. CDR3 loop: CASSIVGGSNQPQHF. The CDR3 coding sequence is TGTGCCAGTAGTATTGTAGGGGGCAGCAATCAGCCCCAGCATTTT.